Included here is one T cell receptor (beta chain) sequence, with context. This entry is derived from a study of shared clonotypes between healthy human individuals. In germline, CDR1 is SQVTM, CDR2 ANQGSEA. V lost 4 bases, J lost 0 bases, and 3 bases stayed unmatched. The CDR3 loop spans 13 amino acids. The naive CD8 population came from CD45RO-negative cells selected for CCR7, without terminally differentiated effector memory CD45RA+ cells. TCRdb keeps only in-frame clones here, not all; method: immunoSEQ multiplex PCR. The table has approximately 720,000 clones, about 90% seen once. The sequenced sample consisted of naive CD8+ T cells sorted from blood. The receptor was isolated from a man in his thirties or forties in good health. The chain joins TRBV29-1 to TRBJ2-7; 7 bases align to TRBD1. CDR3 protein: CSVGAGGSYEQYF. The DNA of the CDR3 is TGCAGCGTTGGCGCAGGGGGCTCCTACGAGCAGTACTTC.